These 8 T cell receptor beta chains originate from one sample sequenced in a study of CD8+ T cells in alopecia areata. The treatment is: oral pan-JAK inhibitor, 5-10 mg twice daily. RNA was extracted and reverse transcribed into cDNA as the sequencing template. Profiled with immunoSEQ multiplex PCR; TCRdb holds only in-frame clones, not every one. This repertoire shows about 120,000 clones, 58% found once; its top ten account for roughly 30%. Sequenced material: CD8+ T cells sorted from blood, taken at week 4, from a patient treated with tofacitinib. The receptors were sampled from a human donor with alopecia areata.

The J gene is TRBJ2-3, the V gene TRBV27; D gene uncertain. The germline gives CDR1 MNHEY, CDR2 SMNVEV (reference sequence). This CDR3 is 13 amino acids long. V was clipped by 3 bases and J by 5 bases, with 9 bases between them. CDR3 amino acids: CASSLGGEDTQYF. The DNA for the CDR3 is TGTGCCAGCAGTTTGGGTGGAGAAGATACGCAGTATTTT.

The chain employs TRBV30 and TRBJ2-7; D uncertain. This CDR3 spans 13 amino acids. The germline V gene encodes CDR1 GTSNPN and CDR2 SVGIG (reference sequence). Trimming removed 0 bases from V and 2 bases from J, with 8 bases in between. CDR3 loop: CAWSVEGPYEQYF. As DNA, the CDR3 is TGTGCCTGGAGTGTTGAAGGGCCCTACGAGCAGTACTTC.

This clone was seen a single time. The chain uses TRBV30 and TRBJ1-1, with D possibly being TRBD1 (6 bases). The V end was cut by 4 bases, the J end by 0 bases, with 12 bases between. CDR3 length: 14 residues. Germline V lookup: CDR1 GTSNPN, CDR2 SVGIG (reference sequence). The CDR3 loop is CAWTLQGVNTEAFF. CDR3 DNA: TGTGCCTGGACATTACAGGGAGTGAACACTGAAGCTTTCTTT.

This chain joins TRBV2 and TRBJ1-2, with 9 bases aligning to TRBD1. J lost 4 bases, V lost 4 bases, and 4 bases had no gene match. Germline CDR1 reads SNHLY; CDR2 reads FYNNEI. CDR3 length: 14 residues. The CDR3 loop reads CASSVGQGTYGYTF. As DNA, the CDR3 is TGTGCCAGCAGTGTCGGACAGGGGACCTATGGCTACACCTTC.

The CDR3 bases are TGTGCCTGGAGCCTGGGACAGGGACTAGGAGACGAGCAGTACTTC. It encodes CAWSLGQGLGDEQYF. The chain employs TRBV30 and TRBJ2-7; weak D call: TRBD1 (9 bases). The CDR3 length is 15 residues. V was shortened by 3 bases and J by 5 bases, with 20 bases between the two germline ends. Germline V gives CDR1 GTSNPN, CDR2 SVGIG (reference sequence).

CDR3 amino acids: CSYGQGTYNEQFF. In DNA form, the CDR3 reads TGCAGCTACGGACAGGGGACTTACAATGAGCAGTTCTTC. The chain links TRBV29-1 to TRBJ2-1; 9 positions match TRBD1. CDR3 length: 13 amino acids. Germline V gene lookup returns CDR1 SQVTM and CDR2 ANQGSEA. Trimming removed 8 bases from V and 4 bases from J; junction bases left unmatched: 6.

In this sample, this clone turned up a few times. This chain connects TRBV29-1 to TRBJ2-5, with TRBD1 matching 11 bases. Germline CDR1 reads SQVTM; CDR2 reads ANQGSEA. V trimming: 4 bases; J trimming: 4 bases; junction bases outside the gene matches: 5. This CDR3 is built from 14 residues. The CDR3, as DNA: TGCAGCGTTGCGGACAGGGGGCTTGGAGAGACCCAGTACTTC. Protein: CSVADRGLGETQYF.

Only a few counts were recorded for this clone. The rearrangement links TRBV18 to TRBJ2-3; tentatively, D is TRBD1 (5 bases). CDR3 length: 15 amino acids. The germline V and J ends were trimmed by 1 base and 0 bases, with 8 bases remaining between them. Germline assignment: CDR1 KGHSH and CDR2 LQKENI. The CDR3 coding sequence is TGTGCCAGCTCACCACAGGGGTGGAGCACAGATACGCAGTATTTT. This translates into CASSPQGWSTDTQYF.